Described below is a single TCR beta chain sequence and its context. Its antigen remains unidentified. An even split of each subset's genomic DNA across several immunoSEQ plates was performed. The method was immunoSEQ multiplex PCR; TCRdb's version includes in-frame clones alone and lacks a portion of them. The table shows about 2.4 million clones, with 90% to 95% occurring only once. J lost 1 base, V lost 7 bases, and 3 bases had no gene match. The CDR3 consists of 15 residues. CDR1 is LNHDA and CDR2 is SQIVND in the germline V gene (reference sequence). Into CD45RA+ naive and CD45RA-negative memory subsets, the CD4+ cells were split. The data belong to a study of shared clonotypes between healthy human individuals. Study-wide results and caveats: Larger richness was generally estimated for naive than memory subsets. Four donors showed sharing of about 4.8% of naive CD4 clonotypes.

The chain carries TRBV19 and TRBJ2-6; 8 bases fit TRBD2. The sequence was obtained from a man younger than 35 in good health. Some clones in this sample may be carry-over from other donors' samples. Sequencing was done on a sample of naive CD4+ T cells from PBMCs. Subset noted: CD45RA+ positively selected. Written as DNA, the CDR3 is TGTGCCAGTATGAGCGGGGGATCTGGGGCCAACGTCCTGACTTTC. It is translated as CASMSGGSGANVLTF. The full variable domain, its missing parts supplied by reference TRBV19 and TRBJ2-6, is DGGITQSPKYLFRKEGQNVTLSCEQNLNHDAMYWYRQDPGQGLRLIYYSQIVNDFQKGDIAEGYSVSREKKESFPLTVTSAQKNPTAFYLCASMSGGSGANVLTFGAGSRLTVL.